Each of the 6 T cell receptor beta chains below was sequenced from the same sample in a study of shared clonotypes between healthy human individuals. Libraries were prepared by immunoSEQ multiplex PCR; TCRdb keeps only in-frame clonotypes and omits some of them. This sample has some 2.4 million clones, with approximately 93% found just once. The sequencing input was naive CD4+ T cells from PBMCs. Subset indicated: CD45RA+ positively selected. Every receptor here comes from a man aged 18 to 29 in good health. Some clones in this sample may be carry-over from other donors' samples.

The chain joins TRBV9 to TRBJ2-3, with TRBD2 matching over 13 bases. The germline V gene has CDR1 SGDLS and CDR2 YYNGEE. The J segment lost 9 bases and the V segment lost 5 bases, leaving 15 bases of the junction unmatched. The CDR3 sequence is 17 residues long. CDR3 DNA: TGTGCCAGCAGTGTTGGCGTGGGACTAGCGGGAATCGACACGCAGTATTTT. Its protein product is CASSVGVGLAGIDTQYF. The full variable domain, in which reference TRBV9 and TRBJ2-3 provide the parts outside the CDR3, is DSGVTQTPKHLITATGQRVTLRCSPRSGDLSVYWYQQSLDQGLQFLIQYYNGEERAKGNILERFSAQQFPDLHSELNLSSLELGDSALYFCASSVGVGLAGIDTQYFGPGTRLTVL.

The chain joins TRBV12-5 to TRBJ2-2, with TRBD1 identical over 9 bases. Germline CDR1 reads LGHNT; CDR2 reads FRNRAP. The CDR3 is 19 amino acids. With 0 bases clipped from V and 6 bases from J, the junction kept 14 bases outside the gene matches. CDR3 nucleotides: TGTGCTAGTGGTTTGGTAAAGGACAGGGGCACCTCGAGTCCCGGGGAGCTGTTTTTT. It codes for CASGLVKDRGTSSPGELFF.

The chain is built from TRBV9 and TRBJ2-3, with D perhaps TRBD1 (6 bases). CDR1 is SGDLS and CDR2 is YYNGEE in the germline V gene. The length of the CDR3 is 16 residues. V was trimmed by 2 bases and J by 5 bases, leaving 18 bases between them. The CDR3 bases are TGTGCCAGCAGCGTCTCCGGGACAAAAGGGGAAGATACGCAGTATTTT. It specifies CASSVSGTKGEDTQYF.

This clone has a handful of counts. V is TRBV7-9 and J is TRBJ1-1; D may be TRBD1 (5 bases). The CDR3 has 14 residues. Per the germline V gene, CDR1 is SEHNR and CDR2 is FQNEAQ (reference sequence). V shed 3 bases and J shed 4 bases, with 12 bases lying between them. The CDR3 protein is CASSFTSGGTEAFF. Here the CDR3 DNA reads TGTGCCAGCAGCTTTACTAGTGGGGGCACTGAAGCTTTCTTT.

The chain has TRBV30 and TRBJ2-3; 11 nucleotides agree with TRBD2. The CDR3 is made up of 16 amino acids. Per the germline V gene, CDR1 is GTSNPN and CDR2 is SVGIG (reference sequence). Trimming took 0 bases from V and 4 from J; bases not matched to a gene: 6. The CDR3 protein is CAWSVFGSGRADTQYF. CDR3 DNA: TGTGCCTGGAGTGTCTTCGGTAGCGGGAGGGCAGATACGCAGTATTTT.

J is TRBJ2-5 and V is TRBV5-1; TRBD2 might be the D (6 bases). Germline CDR1 is SGHRS and CDR2 is YFSETQ. Between the trimmed V and J ends, which lost 1 base and 2 bases, there was a span of 18 bases. The CDR3 loop spans 17 amino acids. In DNA form, the CDR3 reads TGCGCCAGCAGCTTGATCCGGGACTCTCAACCACAAGAGACCCAGTACTTC. It codes for CASSLIRDSQPQETQYF. Full variable domain (missing parts from reference TRBV5-1 and TRBJ2-5): KAGVTQTPRYLIKTRGQQVTLSCSPISGHRSVSWYQQTPGQGLQFLFEYFSETQRNKGNFPGRFSGRQFSNSRSEMNVSTLELGDSALYLCASSLIRDSQPQETQYFGPGTRLLVL.